Listed below are T cell receptor beta chains from one sample, sequenced in a study of OX40 agonist ivuxolimab in advanced cancers. Libraries were prepared by immunoSEQ multiplex PCR; TCRdb keeps only in-frame clonotypes and omits some of them. The table has more than 45,000 clones, 88% seen once. Sample: CD4+ or CD8+ T cells sorted from blood, taken in a trial of the OX40 agonist ivuxolimab. These receptors came from an adult with an advanced solid tumor such as melanoma, head and neck, liver or kidney cancer. The CDR3 runs from the conserved cysteine through the conserved F or W. The order of the fields is clone size, D gene, J gene, V gene, CDR3 DNA, CDR3 protein. D genes are given only for firm matches. The size of a clone is reported for some rows only, either as once, few or many, or as a class for expanded clones.

. | . | TRBJ2-7 | TRBV6-5 | TGTGCCAGCAATGCCAGGGTTAACCTCTACGAGCAGTACTTC | CASNARVNLYEQYF
once | TRBD2 | TRBJ2-1 | TRBV5-1 | TGCGCCAGCAGCCCCCACTCACAGCGGGGGATCAATGAGCAGTTCTTC | CASSPHSQRGINEQFF
. | . | TRBJ1-4 | TRBV19 | TGTGCCAGTAGTATAGACCTGGGGATAAGTAATGAAAAACTGTTTTTT | CASSIDLGISNEKLFF
once | . | TRBJ2-2 | TRBV6-1 | TGTGCCAGCAGTGAACCCAGAAACACCGGGGAGCTGTTTTTT | CASSEPRNTGELFF
few | . | TRBJ1-1 | TRBV6-4 | TGTGCCAGGGGACTGTTGAACACTGAAGCTTTCTTT | CARGLLNTEAFF
. | . | TRBJ1-2 | TRBV27 | TGTGCCAGCAGTTTAGGCACACCGAACTATGGCTACACCTTC | CASSLGTPNYGYTF
. | . | TRBJ1-5 | TRBV21-1 | TGTGCCAGCAGCATTAAGACAGGGTTCAATCAGCCCCAGCATTTT | CASSIKTGFNQPQHF
. | TRBD1 | TRBJ2-1 | TRBV9 | TGTGCCAGCAGCCCACGGGGACAGATCTACTTCAATGAGCAGTTCTTC | CASSPRGQIYFNEQFF
. | . | TRBJ1-2 | TRBV7-9 | TGTGCCAGCAGCTTAGGGACAGCTAACTATGGCTACACCTTC | CASSLGTANYGYTF
. | . | TRBJ1-3 | TRBV6-1 | TGTGCCAGCCTAGGGATACAGGGCAGAGGAAACACCATATATTTT | CASLGIQGRGNTIYF
. | TRBD2 | TRBJ2-7 | TRBV4-2 | TGTGCCAGCAGCCATCCGGGGACTAGCACCTACGAGCAGTACTTC | CASSHPGTSTYEQYF
medium-sized | TRBD1 | TRBJ2-7 | TRBV7-9 | TGTGCCAGCAGCACAACCAATCGGACAGGGGGCTGGTACGAGCAGTACTTC | CASSTTNRTGGWYEQYF
. | . | TRBJ2-7 | TRBV11-2 | TGTGCCAGCAGCTTGGACCTCCTCTCCTACGAGCAGTACTTC | CASSLDLLSYEQYF
. | . | TRBJ2-1 | TRBV6-1 | TGTGCCAGCAGTGAACAGGCCGCGGGACTTTACAATGAGCAGTTCTTC | CASSEQAAGLYNEQFF
. | . | TRBJ1-5 | TRBV30 | TGTGCCTGGAGTCCTGGGCCTCCTAATCAGCCCCAGCATTTT | CAWSPGPPNQPQHF
. | TRBD1 | TRBJ1-4 | TRBV9 | TGTGCCAGCAGCGTAGAGGACAGGGGAACCCAACTGTTTTTT | CASSVEDRGTQLFF
once | . | TRBJ2-3 | TRBV5-6 | TGTGCCAGCAGCTCACGAGATACGCAGTATTTT | CASSSRDTQYF
. | . | TRBJ1-5 | TRBV5-1 | TGCGCCAGCAGCTTGTCGGGGACCGGCAATCAGCCCCAGCATTTT | CASSLSGTGNQPQHF
once | . | TRBJ2-7 | TRBV5-1 | TGCGCCAGCAGCCTGGGACAGGGGTCACCTAGCGGGAGCCCGGGGGAGCAGTACTTC | CASSLGQGSPSGSPGEQYF
. | . | TRBJ1-2 | TRBV28 | TGTGCCAGCAGTTTAGTTGCCCCTAACTATGGCTACACCTTC | CASSLVAPNYGYTF
. | . | TRBJ1-2 | TRBV12-5 | TGTGCTAGTGGTATCGGGCCAGTGATGTATGTTAGCTACACCTTC | CASGIGPVMYVSYTF
. | TRBD2 | TRBJ2-7 | TRBV14 | TGTGCCAGCAGCCGAGTTAGGACTAGCGCCGAGCAGTACTTC | CASSRVRTSAEQYF
. | TRBD2 | TRBJ2-3 | TRBV19 | TGTGCCAGTAGGACTAGCGGCACAGATACGCAGTATTTT | CASRTSGTDTQYF
. | . | TRBJ1-1 | TRBV9 | TGTGCCAGCAGCGTTAGGTTGGTGAACACTGAAGCTTTCTTT | CASSVRLVNTEAFF
. | . | TRBJ2-3 | TRBV1 | TGCACCAGCAGCCAAGAGGGCGGAGCGGGAGGCACAGATACGCAGTATTTT | CTSSQEGGAGGTDTQYF
. | TRBD1 | TRBJ2-1 | TRBV5-1 | TGCGCCAGCAGCTTGGCCGGGACAGGGGTCTACAATGAGCAGTTCTTC | CASSLAGTGVYNEQFF
. | TRBD1 | TRBJ2-7 | TRBV30 | TGTGCCTGGGAGACAGGGTTAAGCAACGAGCAGTACTTC | CAWETGLSNEQYF
. | . | TRBJ2-3 | TRBV6-5 | TGTGCCAGCAGTTACGGACAAGCTAGCACAGATACGCAGTATTTT | CASSYGQASTDTQYF
. | . | TRBJ2-6 | TRBV27 | TGTGCCAGCGGGACTTCTGGGGCCAACGTCCTGACTTTC | CASGTSGANVLTF
few | . | TRBJ1-5 | TRBV28 | TGTGCCAGTAGCCCACCATCTAATCAGCCCCAGCATTTT | CASSPPSNQPQHF
. | . | TRBJ2-1 | TRBV28 | TGTGCCAGCAGAATCTCCTACAATGAGCAGTTCTTC | CASRISYNEQFF
once | . | TRBJ2-2 | TRBV10-3 | TGTGCCATCAGCGGGACTCCCGGGGAGCTGTTTTTT | CAISGTPGELFF
. | TRBD2 | TRBJ2-5 | TRBV4-1 | TGCGCCAGCAGCCTGGGGCACTACGGGACGGGAGGGAGTCAGACCCAGTACTTC | CASSLGHYGTGGSQTQYF
few | . | TRBJ1-5 | TRBV4-1 | TGCGCCAGCAGCCAAGAGGCCAGTCAGGGGCCCCAGCATTTT | CASSQEASQGPQHF
. | . | TRBJ1-4 | TRBV2 | TGTGCCTTAGAGGGGTCTAATGAAAAACTGTTTTTT | CALEGSNEKLFF
. | . | TRBJ2-1 | TRBV6-5 | TGTGCCAGCAGTTACCGACGGGTGGGGACCTACAATGAGCAGTTCTTC | CASSYRRVGTYNEQFF
once | . | TRBJ1-4 | TRBV2 | TGTGCCAGCAGTGCTGTAAATGGTGAAAAACTGTTTTTT | CASSAVNGEKLFF
once | TRBD1 | TRBJ2-2 | TRBV18 | TGTGCCAGCTCACCAATGGCAGGGGGCTTGTCCGGGGAGCTGTTTTTT | CASSPMAGGLSGELFF
. | . | TRBJ2-1 | TRBV19 | TGTGCCAGTAGCTTTGGACTAAATACCTACAATGAGCAGTTCTTC | CASSFGLNTYNEQFF
. | . | TRBJ2-7 | TRBV7-9 | TGTGCCAGCAGCCCACCCCTTTCTAGCGTATCGAGCTCCTACGAGCAGTACTTC | CASSPPLSSVSSSYEQYF
once | . | TRBJ2-7 | TRBV29-1 | TGCAGCGTTAGTAAGGGAGTCGGTTACGAGCAGTACTTC | CSVSKGVGYEQYF
. | . | TRBJ1-4 | TRBV5-1 | TGCGCCAGCAGCTTGGCGGGGGCTCCTAATGAAAAACTGTTTTTT | CASSLAGAPNEKLFF
. | . | TRBJ2-6 | TRBV30 | TGTGCCTTACCCAGGGGGGTCTCTGGGGCCAACGTCCTGACTTTC | CALPRGVSGANVLTF
. | TRBD1 | TRBJ2-7 | TRBV6-1 | TGTGCCAGCAATATGGACAGGGTCCTCTACGAGCAGTACTTC | CASNMDRVLYEQYF
once | TRBD2 | TRBJ2-7 | TRBV19 | TGTGCCACGACCGGGGGGACCGGACGTTTAGAGCAGTACTTC | CATTGGTGRLEQYF
. | TRBD2 | TRBJ2-2 | TRBV9 | TGTGCCACCAGTAAGCGGGAGTGGGGGGAGCTGTTTTTT | CATSKREWGELFF
. | . | TRBJ2-1 | TRBV21-1 | TGTGCCAGCAGCAAAGTTGGTCCTAGCGGGAGTAATTATGAGCAGTTCTTC | CASSKVGPSGSNYEQFF
. | . | TRBJ2-1 | TRBV19 | TGTGCCAGTAGAACTTATGGTTCAGGGATCAATGAGCAGTTCTTC | CASRTYGSGINEQFF
. | TRBD2 | TRBJ2-1 | TRBV11-3 | TGTGCCAGCAGCGGCAAACTAGCGGGGAACCACAATGAGCAGTTCTTC | CASSGKLAGNHNEQFF
. | . | TRBJ1-1 | TRBV7-9 | TGTGCCAGCAGCTTAGATGGGATCGGCAACACTGAAGCTTTCTTT | CASSLDGIGNTEAFF
. | . | TRBJ1-1 | TRBV4-2 | TGTGCCAGCAGCCAAGATGCTTGGCGCAGTGAAGCTTTCTTT | CASSQDAWRSEAFF
. | . | TRBJ2-7 | TRBV30 | TGTGCCTGGGGACAGTCCACCTACGAGCAGTACTTC | CAWGQSTYEQYF
. | . | TRBJ2-5 | TRBV2 | TGTGCCAGCAGTGCGGAGGTTGGGGAGACCCAGTACTTC | CASSAEVGETQYF
once | . | TRBJ2-2 | TRBV9 | TGTGCCAGCAGCGTAGCTTGGGGGGAGCTGTTTTTT | CASSVAWGELFF